This TCR beta chain was observed in a study of blood T cell repertoires in COVID-19. In germline, CDR1 is MNHEY, CDR2 SVGEGT. Germline trimming cut 2 bases from V and 5 bases from J; bases unmatched to any gene: 7. The CDR3 runs 15 residues. Only in-frame clones appear in the TCRdb table, and some are missing; sequencing was by immunoSEQ multiplex PCR. Seen here are about half a million clones, about nine tenths observed once, and the top ten hold 8% to 9.5%. This clone was seen more than once but under ten times. Cohorts were assigned according to the clinical history that participants reported. Two negative PCRs, clearance, or symptom resolution characterized the recovered Cohort 3 donors.

The V call is TRBV6-2 or TRBV6-3, the J call TRBJ2-7; 9 nucleotides match TRBD2. The specimen sequenced was PBMCs or T cells enriched from blood (not recorded which). The receptor comes from a woman aged 55 to 70 who had recovered from COVID-19. The CDR3 loop reads CASSYVSQRGDEQYV. The CDR3 DNA follows: TGTGCCAGCAGTTACGTTAGTCAGCGGGGGGACGAGCAGTACGTC.